What follows are 3 T cell receptor beta chains derived from one specimen sequenced in a study of cytomegalovirus exposure and HLA in healthy donors. Measured with immunoSEQ multiplex PCR; TCRdb has only the in-frame clones, and not every one. The data show some 73,000 clones, around 90% seen once. Sequencing was performed on PBMCs. Every receptor here comes from a woman aged 18-29 years in good health and CMV-seropositive.

The chain joins TRBV19 to TRBJ2-3, with TRBD2 matching 10 bases. The V gene end was trimmed by 6 bases and the J gene end by 3 bases; junction bases not matched to a gene: 3. The CDR3 extends over 14 amino acids. Germline V gene data show CDR1 as LNHDA and CDR2 as SQIVND (reference sequence). CDR3 loop: CASRTTSGTDTQYF. As DNA, the CDR3 is TGTGCCAGTAGGACGACTAGCGGGACAGATACGCAGTATTTT.

The rearrangement joins TRBV5-8 to TRBJ1-6, with TRBD1 matching 8 bases. CDR3 length equals 15 residues. In germline, CDR1 is SGHTS, CDR2 YDEGEE. J gave up 5 bases and V 5 bases, and 6 bases lay outside the gene matches. CDR3 sequence (DNA): TGTGCCAGCAGTAAAAGGACAGGGCATAATTCACCCCTCCACTTT. This codes for CASSKRTGHNSPLHF.

V is TRBV19 and J is TRBJ1-2; 9 nucleotides match TRBD1. The V and J ends lost 5 bases and 5 bases, in that order; junction bases with no gene match: 9. The length of the CDR3 is 15 residues. Germline values: CDR1 LNHDA, CDR2 SQIVND (reference sequence). Here the CDR3 reads CASSPPDRGGYGYTF. The CDR3 bases are TGTGCCAGTAGTCCACCGGACAGGGGTGGGTATGGCTACACCTTC.